This T cell receptor (beta chain) was recorded in a study of regulatory T cells in long-lasting Graves disease. Study observations and caveats: Exclusively peripheral blood, rather than thyroid tissue, was studied.

The V end was cut by 5 bases, the J end by 3 bases, with 13 bases between. From germline, CDR1 is MNHNS and CDR2 SASEGT. CDR3 length equals 15 residues. Time point described: persistent/refractory GD, antithyroid drugs over 5 years with positive TRAb. PBMCs provided the RNA from which the TCR library was made. On this clonotype itself: Its antigen is currently unknown.

Construction of the TCR beta libraries employed iRepertoire HTBI primers in conjunction with Arm-PCR of CDR3 regions. MiXCR was run by TCRdb on the multiplex PCR reads, yielding one entry per CDR3 protein. The profile shows 400,000 to 500,000 distinct CDR3 sequences, less than 25% of them singletons. The sample was peripheral blood mononuclear cells (PBMCs), taken when the disease was refractory, from a patient treated with antithyroid drugs. The rearrangement uses TRBV6-1 and TRBJ2-2, with TRBD1 as a possible D gene (6 bases). This clonotype originated in a female donor with Graves disease. For the CDR3, the DNA is TGTGCCAGCAGTCGCGACAGGACCCACACCGGGGAGCTGTTTTTT. It yields the protein CASSRDRTHTGELFF.